The source of this T cell receptor beta chain is a study of PD-1 blockade in classical Hodgkin lymphoma (dated by TCRdb to 2018 to 2020). A note on the overall study: Nivolumab dosing was 3 mg/kg intravenously every 2 weeks, continuing until either disease progression or unacceptable toxicity. A peripheral blood immune signature of response to PD-1 blockade in classical Hodgkin lymphoma was defined using TCR beta sequencing and CyTOF. Points the paper makes about the study in general: The study was limited to a single clinical trial cohort, and causes of repertoire differences, possibly disease activity or prior therapy, remained undefined. Baseline TCR diversity was reported to be lower in newly diagnosed patients than in healthy donors and to be lower still in relapsed/refractory patients. A significant rise by C4D1 was seen in CD4+ but not CD8+ TCR diversity (p=0.0027 vs p=0.16), with the rise being most apparent in complete responders (p=0.02). Among trial patients, those achieving complete response had baseline diversity similar to that of newly diagnosed patients, while diversity was significantly lower in partial responders and progressors. Diversity was lower in patients who began nivolumab less than 1 year after ASCT, so these patients were left out of later analyses to avoid confounding by immune reconstitution.

The Qiagen DNeasy kit was used to extract genomic DNA both from unsorted PBMCs and from the negatively selected CD4+ and CD8+ fractions. TCR beta CDR3 regions were subjected to amplification by immunoSEQ multiplex PCR with primers that anneal to V and J segments. A synthetic immune receptor repertoire was used to minimize amplification bias, and remaining bias was computationally removed after sequencing. Per the authors' processing: Repertoire diversity was quantified as the Shannon entropy index using custom Python scripts. Unsorted, CD4+ and CD8+ repertoires were examined separately, except in combined analyses, for which CD4+ and CD8+ sequences were merged in silico. A clone was considered expanded if an increase in frequency of at least 2-fold after treatment relative to C1D1 was found, and a pseudocount of 0.5 was applied to clones undetected at baseline. Clones with 0 or 1 copy at C1D1 were defined as singleton clones, while clones with 2 or more copies were defined as non-singleton clones. By matching protein sequences in sorted samples from the same patient, clones expanded in unsorted samples were annotated as CD4+, CD8+ or unknown. Wilcoxon tests on paired samples were used to test diversity changes from C1D1 to C4D1. Here the immuneACCESS table is served through TCRdb, limited to in-frame sequences with V and J called. Missing clones are a known gap in these copies; in checked studies unresolved V genes cover under half, and the rest lacks a known reason. D and trimming were read from the DNA, whereas the V and J calls and clone size are those reported in that table. The sample table holds 90,000 to 100,000 clones, of which 89% were seen once. The ten largest clonotypes hold about 10% of the sample.

Read against the paper, the sample's time point label means: cycle 2 day 1 (C2D1) of nivolumab. Every trial patient had relapsed following autologous stem cell transplantation, and prior brentuximab vedotin exposure was what differed among cohorts A, B and C. The trial cohort included 55 to 60 patients with relapsed/refractory classical Hodgkin lymphoma, and each patient had a best overall response of complete response, partial response or progressive disease. Trial patients were treated with single-agent nivolumab in the multi-cohort phase II CheckMate 205 trial. Best overall response was determined by an independent review committee according to the 2007 International Working Group response criteria. Trial PBMCs were collected immediately before nivolumab initiation (C1D1) and during therapy at cycle 2 day 1 and cycle 4 day 1. Peripheral blood was collected in 8 mL Vacutainer Cell Preparation Tubes, from which PBMCs were isolated by centrifugation and then cryopreserved.

Notes on this clone: What this receptor recognizes is not known. No much larger clonotype is one base removed from it; base qualities were not supplied.

From the germline V gene (reference sequence), CDR1 is LNHDA and CDR2 is SQIVND. V sheds 9 bases and J sheds 0 bases, leaving 12 bases between their ends. Inclusive of the bounding cysteine and phenylalanine, the CDR3 is 13 residues long. The entry retains the CDR3 DNA only, 39 bases that are in frame from base 1. The clonotype was recovered from a human donor with classical Hodgkin lymphoma. The sequence links TRBV19 to TRBJ2-7; perhaps TRBD1 is the D gene, with 5 bases matching. The specimen was peripheral blood mononuclear cells (PBMCs), collected before the second cycle of nivolumab. This receptor has the CDR3 CASRQGPSYEQYF. The nucleotide sequence is given as TGTGCCAGCCGGCAGGGTCCCTCCTACGAGCAGTACTTC.